The clone carrying this T cell receptor (beta chain) has at least ten counts. Its antigen remains unknown. V was shortened by 6 bases and J by 3 bases, with 5 bases between the two germline ends. CDR3 length equals 11 residues. MiXCR was run by TCRdb on the 5' RACE reads, yielding one entry per CDR3 protein. Of around 65,000 distinct CDR3 sequences listed, roughly 4.9% are singletons. The data were obtained in a study of neurological immune-mediated disorders. Findings and caveats of the study: TCR clonal expansion peaked in HTLV-1-associated myelopathy patients and was lowest in multiple sclerosis patients.

The TCR originated in a human donor with multiple sclerosis. The donor label of this sample is uncertain. The sequenced sample was PBMCs. This chain joins TRBV12-3 or TRBV12-4 and TRBJ1-1; D uncertain. The CDR3 protein is CASRKDTEAFF. CDR3 bases: TGTGCCAGCAGAAAAGACACTGAAGCTTTCTTT.